These 2 T cell receptor beta chains were sequenced from one sample in a study of T cell changes during pregnancy in multiple sclerosis. Clones were sequenced by immunoSEQ multiplex PCR, and TCRdb holds only the in-frame ones, with some missing. The top ten hold roughly 15% of the sample, which has 26,000 or so clones, 75% to 90% seen once. Sequencing was performed on CD8+ T cells from peripheral blood mononuclear cells, taken in the second trimester of pregnancy. Receptors were obtained from a female donor with multiple sclerosis, enrolled in a pregnancy study.

The chain couples TRBV9 to TRBJ1-1; 7 bases are shared with TRBD1. From germline, CDR1 is SGDLS and CDR2 YYNGEE. V lost 2 bases, J lost 0 bases, and 1 base stayed unmatched. There are 14 residues in the CDR3. The CDR3 nucleotides read TGTGCCAGCAGCGTTGACAGGGTGAACACTGAAGCTTTCTTT. Its protein product is CASSVDRVNTEAFF.

This chain joins TRBV5-1 and TRBJ2-7; 14 bases agree with TRBD2. This CDR3 spans 13 amino acids. The germline V gene has CDR1 SGHRS and CDR2 YFSETQ. The V segment lost 7 bases and the J segment 6 bases; nucleotides outside the gene matches: 3. CDR3 nucleotides: TGCGCCAGCGGGACTAGCGGGAGTAGCGAGCAGTACTTC. It specifies CASGTSGSSEQYF.